This T cell receptor beta chain was identified during a study of blood T cell repertoires in COVID-19. Overall study: Acute-phase and convalescent COVID-19 samples originated in the United States, Italy and Spain. The cDNA or gDNA used as material had been derived from T cells, B-cell-depleted T cells, or PBMCs.

In the original workflow: Using reference gene primer amplification, nucleated cell counts were estimated. Libraries were prepared by immunoSEQ multiplex PCR; TCRdb keeps only in-frame clonotypes and omits some of them. V and J calls and clone size are copied from that table; D and trimming were computed from the DNA. Of approximately 190,000 clones listed, approximately 90% are singletons. Trimming cost V 4 bases and J 0 bases; bases outside gene matches: 7. The CDR3 runs 15 residues. Per the germline V gene, CDR1 is SQVTM and CDR2 is ANQGSEA. The rearrangement uses TRBV29-1 and TRBJ2-7; TRBD2 aligns across 9 bases. The TCR originated in a man in his forties with active or convalescent COVID-19. The sample consisted of peripheral blood. The CDR3 bases are TGCAGCGTTGTTCCGCGTAGCGGGAGCTCCTACGAGCAGTACTTC. This translates into CSVVPRSGSSYEQYF.